This is a list of T cell receptor beta chains from one sample in a study of blood T cell repertoires in COVID-19. Assay used: immunoSEQ multiplex PCR; TCRdb lists only in-frame clones, some missing. The data show roughly 190,000 clones, with about 85% seen just once and more than 2% held by the top ten. The sample was PBMCs or T cells enriched from blood (not recorded which). The origin of the receptors is a woman younger than 45 who had recovered from COVID-19. Both conserved end residues are part of each CDR3.

>TRBV6-5
CASSSIDRGYGYTF
>TRBV7-8
CASSLQGKNTGELFF
>TRBV19
CASSITGYTGELFF
>TRBV7-9
CASSLELYNSPLHF
>TRBV27
CASSLGTGKSKNIQYF
>TRBV29-1
CSVFRPSNEQFF
>TRBV14
CASSQDSRLAGYEQYF
>TRBV3-1/TRBV3-2
CASSQVWGHSIYGYTF
>TRBV9
CASSVLNGFHGYTF
>TRBV19
CASSIAGTVSNTEAFF
>TRBV25-1
CASSLNYGYTF
>TRBV2
CASSRGRTEAFF
>TRBV19
CASSISAGETEAFF
>TRBV12-2
CASRSVSGYTF
>TRBV6-1
CASSAELAGRADTQYF
>TRBV27
CATGQGREKLFF
>TRBV5-1
CASSLDVDGQAYGYTF
>TRBV7-9
CASSLGGGQIFYGYTF
>TRBV19
CASTRGQYSNQPQHF
>TRBV6-5
CASQRVAGDYEQYF
>TRBV19
CASSIQKTQYF
>TRBV4-1
CASSLGLPYEQYF
>TRBV27
CASSSTSTGIYSNQPQHF
>TRBV10-3
CAISDRGVSNQPQHF
>TRBV4-3
CASSQDTGGTGMHQPQHF
>TRBV4-3
CASSQARQGPYEQYF
>TRBV28
CASSLPTGNTEAFF
>TRBV29-1
CSERGALNTDTQYF
>TRBV5-1
CASTEAGGFTDTQYF
>TRBV7-8
CASSMDGDRDTQYF
>TRBV6-2/TRBV6-3
CASSFVLTSIYGYTF
>TRBV30
CAWSAGGRWNTEAFF
>TRBV7-9
CASSSSARGGSPLHF
>TRBV5-1
CASSLLSVSTGELFF
>TRBV4-3
CASSQDMTRRFTEAFF
>TRBV27
CASIDSGSPVGELFF
>TRBV3-1/TRBV3-2
CASSPVPSTGQRAFF
>TRBV5-1
CASRNAGITEAFF
>TRBV27
CASSLRQGAHQPQHF
>TRBV7-2
CASSFSQGTEAFF
>TRBV9
CASSVEATGAYEQYF
>TRBV7-2
CASSLERENIQYF
>TRBV27
CASRSGIDYNEQFF
>TRBV7-2
CASSRTGSSNQPQHF
>TRBV30
CAYRRGAGGYTF